This section outlines one TCR beta chain sequence together with its context. The antigen is not known. PCR was performed using 60 Vbeta and 13 Jbeta primers. Measured with immunoSEQ multiplex PCR; TCRdb has only the in-frame clones, and not every one. Here the sample spans approximately 160,000 clones, about 82% being singletons. These data come from a study of cytomegalovirus exposure and HLA in healthy donors. Overall study findings and caveats: An Asian-associated ancestry cluster reportedly showed fewer N-insertions than the approximately 690-donor mean in a later analysis.

V gave up 1 base and J gave up 0 bases, with 9 bases separating them. The CDR3 extends over 15 amino acids. Germline V gene sequence: CDR1 SGHRS, CDR2 YFSETQ. This clonotype was sampled from a woman between 50 and 59 years old in good health and CMV-seropositive. The chain carries TRBV5-1 and TRBJ2-3; maybe TRBD1 (5 bases). Sequenced input: PBMCs. DNA of the CDR3: TGCGCCAGCAGCTTGACTGGACAAAGCACAGATACGCAGTATTTT. It translates to CASSLTGQSTDTQYF.